The 14 T cell receptor beta chains given below trace back to one sample, sequenced in a study of chemoradiotherapy in HPV16-positive cancers. The protocol was immunoSEQ multiplex PCR, while the TCRdb copy is restricted to in-frame clones and leaves out a portion. The repertoire holds 15,000 or so clones, with nearly 80% as singletons. Sampling was performed from a patient who underwent chemoradiotherapy. These TCRs come from a human donor with HPV-associated anogenital cancer.

The rearrangement uses TRBV4-1 and TRBJ2-1; D gene ambiguous. Germline CDR1 and CDR2: MGHRA and YSYEKL. This CDR3 region has 12 residues. V was clipped by 4 bases and J by 8 bases, with 9 bases between them. CDR3 protein: CASSPNGYEQFF. Here the CDR3 DNA reads TGCGCCAGCAGCCCAAATGGGTATGAGCAGTTCTTC.

The genes are TRBV11-2 and TRBJ2-7; 7 nucleotides agree with TRBD2. The CDR3 totals 15 residues. Unmatched junction bases numbered 9, after V lost 2 bases and J lost 5 bases. Germline V gene lookup returns CDR1 SGHAT and CDR2 FQNNGV. CDR3 loop: CASSLSGEFDDEQYF. In DNA, the CDR3 is TGTGCCAGCAGCTTAAGCGGGGAATTTGATGACGAGCAGTACTTC.

V usage is TRBV9 and J usage is TRBJ1-1, with D perhaps matching TRBD1 (6 bases). Germline V lookup: CDR1 SGDLS, CDR2 YYNGEE. The germline V and J ends were trimmed by 2 bases and 0 bases, with 8 bases remaining between them. The CDR3 contains 14 residues. The CDR3 DNA follows: TGTGCCAGCAGCGTGGACAGTTTGAACACTGAAGCTTTCTTT. Translating gives CASSVDSLNTEAFF. Full variable domain (remainder filled in from reference TRBV9 and TRBJ1-1): DSGVTQTPKHLITATGQRVTLRCSPRSGDLSVYWYQQSLDQGLQFLIQYYNGEERAKGNILERFSAQQFPDLHSELNLSSLELGDSALYFCASSVDSLNTEAFFGQGTRLTVV.

The V and J genes are TRBV7-8 and TRBJ2-1; 7 bases match TRBD2. This CDR3 region has 15 residues. V dropped 3 bases and J dropped 8; count of bases not matched to a gene: 10. The germline CDR1 and CDR2 sequences are SGHVS and FQNEAQ. The DNA for the CDR3 is TGTGCCAGCAGCTTGAGACTCTTCCGGGAGGATGAGCAGTTCTTC. Translation gives CASSLRLFREDEQFF.

This sequence joins TRBV11-3 and TRBJ2-5; TRBD2 matches 8 bases. This CDR3 has 14 amino acids. Germline CDR1 and CDR2: SGHNT and YENEEA. The ends lost 4 bases at V and 4 bases at J; junction bases unmatched: 5. DNA of the CDR3: TGTGCCAGCAGCTCCGGGAGGGAACGAGAGACCCAGTACTTC. It yields the protein CASSSGRERETQYF.

V is TRBV19 and J is TRBJ1-2; tentatively, D is TRBD1 (5 bases). The CDR3 has 15 amino acids. Trimming pared 6 bases from V and 1 base from J, leaving 15 bases between. The germline CDR1 and CDR2 sequences are LNHDA and SQIVND (reference sequence). The CDR3 loop is CASRIRAVGNYGYTF. CDR3 nucleotides: TGTGCCAGTAGGATCAGGGCCGTGGGTAACTATGGCTACACCTTC. Together with reference TRBV19 and TRBJ1-2, the CDR3 gives the full variable domain: DGGITQSPKYLFRKEGQNVTLSCEQNLNHDAMYWYRQDPGQGLRLIYYSQIVNDFQKGDIAEGYSVSREKKESFPLTVTSAQKNPTAFYLCASRIRAVGNYGYTFGSGTRLTVV.

The chain couples TRBV7-8 to TRBJ2-5; TRBD2 matches at 9 bases. Per the germline V gene, CDR1 is SGHVS and CDR2 is FQNEAQ. This CDR3 contains 16 residues. V was pared by 5 bases and J by 5 bases, with 12 bases of the junction left unmatched. CDR3 region: CASSPRLAGAGETQYF. The CDR3 DNA follows: TGTGCCAGCAGCCCCCGTTTAGCGGGGGCGGGGGAGACCCAGTACTTC.

The chain is built from TRBV28 and TRBJ1-1, with D hard to call. The CDR3 has 14 residues. Germline CDR1 MDHEN, CDR2 SYDVKM. V shed 8 bases and J shed 2 bases, with 15 bases lying between them. CDR3 loop: CASRNSTANTEAFF. The CDR3 DNA reads TGTGCCAGCCGAAATTCTACCGCTAACACTGAAGCTTTCTTT.

CDR3 sequence (DNA): TGTGCCAGCAGTAGAAACACTGAAGCTTTCTTT. This translates into CASSRNTEAFF. The gene calls are TRBV2 and TRBJ1-1; D is ambiguous. Trimming shortened V by 5 bases and J by 2 bases, and 3 bases separated the two germline ends. Germline CDR1 is SNHLY and CDR2 is FYNNEI. The CDR3 length is 11 residues.

CDR3 sequence: CASGSTAPRKYF. The DNA for the CDR3 is TGTGCCAGCGGATCAACAGCCCCGCGAAAGTACTTC. The rearrangement uses TRBV28 and TRBJ2-7, with no clear D. The CDR3 is 12 amino acids. Trimming removed 8 bases at V and 11 bases at J, with 19 bases between. From germline, CDR1 is MDHEN and CDR2 SYDVKM.

In nucleotides, the CDR3 is TGTGCCAGCAGCGCGCAGGGGGACTATGGCTACACCTTC. This translates into CASSAQGDYGYTF. The rearrangement links TRBV5-6 to TRBJ1-2, with 7 bases matching TRBD1. This CDR3 comprises 13 residues. Losses at the gene ends were 4 bases for V and 3 bases for J; bases not matched to a gene: 3. Germline V lookup: CDR1 SGHDT, CDR2 YYEEEE.

The V gene is TRBV29-1, the J gene TRBJ1-3; D possibly corresponds to TRBD1 (5 bases). Trimming removed 4 bases at V and 4 bases at J, with 14 bases between. Germline-derived CDR1 and CDR2 are SQVTM and ANQGSEA. The CDR3 sequence is 14 residues long. CDR3 amino acids: CSVGDRTRGNTIYF. CDR3 in DNA: TGCAGCGTTGGGGACCGGACTCGGGGAAACACCATATATTTT.

The chain employs TRBV19 and TRBJ2-3, with 12 bases identical to TRBD2. The length of the CDR3 is 19 residues. CDR1 is LNHDA and CDR2 is SQIVND in the germline V gene (reference sequence). After removal of 2 bases from V and 2 bases from J, the junction contained 11 bases not matched to a gene. CDR3 loop: CASSIRLAGANYFTDTQYF. DNA of the CDR3: TGTGCCAGTAGTATAAGACTAGCGGGGGCCAATTACTTCACAGATACGCAGTATTTT.

This chain links TRBV6-1 with TRBJ2-5; unclear D gene. The V gene's germline CDR1 is MNHNS and CDR2 SASEGT. The CDR3 consists of 13 residues. Deletions cut 6 bases from V and 1 base from J, with 9 bases between. For the CDR3, the DNA is TGTGCCAGCAGCGCCCAGACCCAAGAGACCCAGTACTTC. It translates to CASSAQTQETQYF.